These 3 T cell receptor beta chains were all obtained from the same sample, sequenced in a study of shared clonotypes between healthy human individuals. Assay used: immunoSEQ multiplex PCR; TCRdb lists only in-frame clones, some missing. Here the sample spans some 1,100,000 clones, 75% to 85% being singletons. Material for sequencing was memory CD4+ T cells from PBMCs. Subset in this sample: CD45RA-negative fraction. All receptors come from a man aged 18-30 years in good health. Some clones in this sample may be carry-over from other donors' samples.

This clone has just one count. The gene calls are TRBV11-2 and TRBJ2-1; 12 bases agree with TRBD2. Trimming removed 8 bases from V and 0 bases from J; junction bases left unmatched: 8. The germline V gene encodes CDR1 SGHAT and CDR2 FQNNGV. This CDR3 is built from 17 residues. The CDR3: CASSGLAGRTSYNEQFF. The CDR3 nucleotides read TGTGCCAGCTCGGGACTAGCGGGCCGAACCTCCTACAATGAGCAGTTCTTC.

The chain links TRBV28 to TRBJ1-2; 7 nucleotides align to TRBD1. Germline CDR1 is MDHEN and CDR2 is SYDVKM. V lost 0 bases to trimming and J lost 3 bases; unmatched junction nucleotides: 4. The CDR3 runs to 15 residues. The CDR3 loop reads CASSLWGDSYYGYTF. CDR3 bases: TGTGCCAGCAGTTTATGGGGGGACAGTTACTATGGCTACACCTTC.

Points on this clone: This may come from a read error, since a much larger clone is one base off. The DNA of the CDR3 is TGTGCCAGCAGCTCCCGGACTAGCACCGGGGAGCTGTTTTTT. As protein: CASSSRTSTGELFF. This chain uses TRBV21-1 with TRBJ2-2; the table's D call TRBD2 went unverified against the DNA. TRBV21-1 is annotated as a pseudogene. The CDR3 loop spans 14 amino acids.